One sample yielded the 5 T cell receptor beta chains listed below, sequenced in a study of shared clonotypes between healthy human individuals. TCRdb keeps only in-frame clones here, not all; method: immunoSEQ multiplex PCR. The sample has 2 million to 2.5 million clones, under 95% seen once. The sequencing input was naive CD4+ T cells from PBMCs. Described subset: CD45RA+ positively selected. The source is a man between 18 and 35 years old in good health. Some clones in this sample may be carry-over from other donors' samples.

The chain carries TRBV5-1 and TRBJ1-4; TRBD1 matches at 9 bases. Germline CDR1 SGHRS, CDR2 YFSETQ. The CDR3 covers 15 residues. After removal of 3 bases from V and 4 bases from J, the junction contained 4 bases not matched to a gene. CDR3 protein: CASSWGTGSNEKLFF. CDR3 DNA sequence: TGCGCCAGCAGCTGGGGGACAGGGAGTAATGAAAAACTGTTTTTT.

As DNA, the CDR3 is TGTGCCAGGGTCTTCACCAGGGATGGGAATACAACTAATGAAAAACTGTTTTTT. It translates to CARVFTRDGNTTNEKLFF. J is TRBJ1-4 and V is TRBV27, with a weak D call TRBD1 (5 bases). V lost 9 bases to trimming and J lost 0 bases, with 23 bases between them. Germline loops: CDR1 MNHEY, CDR2 SMNVEV (reference sequence). This CDR3 contains 18 residues.

V usage is TRBV10-3 and J usage is TRBJ1-5; a weak D match, TRBD1 (5 bases). Germline-derived CDR1 and CDR2 are ENHRY and SYGVKD. The CDR3 length is 15 residues. Trimming cost V 0 bases and J 4 bases, with 10 bases left between them. CDR3 in DNA: TGTGCCATCAGTGAGTCTTCGGGGACTAATCAGCCCCAGCATTTT. This encodes CAISESSGTNQPQHF.

The chain is built from TRBV7-2 and TRBJ2-7; TRBD2 agrees at 8 bases. This CDR3 contains 15 residues. Germline loops: CDR1 SGHTA, CDR2 FQGNSA. V was pared by 4 bases and J by 5 bases, with 10 bases of the junction left unmatched. The CDR3 DNA reads TGTGCCAGCAGCTGGCGGGGACTAGTTATCCACGAGCAGTACTTC. It specifies CASSWRGLVIHEQYF.

This chain uses TRBV19 with TRBJ2-5; D assignment may be TRBD1 or TRBD2 (6 bases each). V gave up 0 bases and J gave up 4 bases, with 24 bases separating them. The CDR3 length is 19 residues. Germline V gene sequence: CDR1 LNHDA, CDR2 SQIVND (reference sequence). CDR3 region: CASSIDLWWRGEKGETQYF. CDR3 nucleotides: TGTGCCAGTAGTATAGATCTATGGTGGAGGGGGGAGAAAGGAGAGACCCAGTACTTC.